This T cell receptor beta chain was observed in a study of T cell changes during pregnancy in multiple sclerosis. Germline-derived CDR1 and CDR2 are LGHNA and YNFKEQ. This CDR3 region has 16 residues. V was trimmed by 0 bases and J by 2 bases, leaving 12 bases between them. Sequencing was performed with immunoSEQ multiplex PCR; in TCRdb, only in-frame clones are kept and a portion is missing. The table lists tens of thousands of clones, roughly 90% of them singletons. The source material was peripheral blood, sampled after pregnancy. The TCR originated in a female donor in good health, enrolled as a control in a pregnancy study. The chain has TRBV4-2 and TRBJ2-3; D not resolved. CDR3 protein: CASSQESGGYTDTQYF. The CDR3 region has the DNA TGTGCCAGCAGCCAAGAATCGGGTGGTTACACAGATACGCAGTATTTT.